This TCR beta chain came from a study of T cell repertoires in cytomegalovirus infection. Study details: Recently identified HLA-C-restricted and well-studied HLA-B-restricted CMV epitopes were used. From public TCR beta signatures came an indication of both CMV infection and matching HLA type.

TCRdb called the reads again in MiXCR, with one record for every CDR3 protein. The table has 700,000 to 950,000 distinct CDR3 sequences, around a third seen once. The V gene end was trimmed by 10 bases and the J gene end by 5 bases; junction bases not matched to a gene: 6. The CDR3 length is 13 residues. Germline CDR1 and CDR2: MNHNS and SASEGT. Note on this clonotype: The antigen is not known.

Findings of the study overall: HLA-C-restricted CMV clonotypes gave the most frequent clonotype in two of eight donors. Pooled public TCR beta family frequency picked out CMV carriers with the relevant HLA.

Sequencing was performed on cultured CD8+ T cells from PBMCs, taken from culture after CMV antigen stimulation. This sequence joins TRBV6-1 and TRBJ1-1, with 11 bases aligning to TRBD1. This TCR came from a human donor in good health (CMV status not recorded). Some clones in this sample may be carry-over from other donors' samples. The CDR3 loop is CAIGQGANTEAFF. In DNA form, the CDR3 reads TGTGCCATCGGACAGGGGGCGAATACTGAAGCTTTCTTT.